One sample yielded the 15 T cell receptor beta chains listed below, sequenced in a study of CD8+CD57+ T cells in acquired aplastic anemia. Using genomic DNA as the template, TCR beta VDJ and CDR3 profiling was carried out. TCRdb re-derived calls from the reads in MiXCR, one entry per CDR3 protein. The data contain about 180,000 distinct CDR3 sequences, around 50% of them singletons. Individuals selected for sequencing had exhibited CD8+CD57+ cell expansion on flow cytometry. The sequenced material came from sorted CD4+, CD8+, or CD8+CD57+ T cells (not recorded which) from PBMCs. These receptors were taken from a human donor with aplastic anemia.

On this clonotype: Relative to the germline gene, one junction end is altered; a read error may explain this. The CDR3 sequence is CASSLFVGTSGRAESEQYF. The CDR3 bases are TGCGCCAGCAGCTTGTTCGTCGGGACTAGCGGGAGGGCCGAGAGTGAGCAGTACTTC. This chain links TRBV14 with TRBJ2-7, with 16 bases aligning to TRBD2. The CDR3 totals 19 residues. The germline V gene has CDR1 SGHDN and CDR2 FVKESK.

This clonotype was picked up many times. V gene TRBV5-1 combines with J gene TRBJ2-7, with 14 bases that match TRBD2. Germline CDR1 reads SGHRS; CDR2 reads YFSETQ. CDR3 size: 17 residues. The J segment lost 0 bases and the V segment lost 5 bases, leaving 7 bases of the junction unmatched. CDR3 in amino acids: CASSTGLAGGHSYEQYF. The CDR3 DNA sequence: TGCGCCAGCAGTACCGGACTAGCGGGGGGTCACTCCTACGAGCAGTACTTC. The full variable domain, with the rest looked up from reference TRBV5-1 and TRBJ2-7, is KAGVTQTPRYLIKTRGQQVTLSCSPISGHRSVSWYQQTPGQGLQFLFEYFSETQRNKGNFPGRFSGRQFSNSRSEMNVSTLELGDSALYLCASSTGLAGGHSYEQYFGPGTRLTVT.

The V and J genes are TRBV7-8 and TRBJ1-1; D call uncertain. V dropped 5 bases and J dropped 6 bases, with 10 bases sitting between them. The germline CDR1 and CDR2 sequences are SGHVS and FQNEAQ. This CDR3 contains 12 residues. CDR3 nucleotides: TGTGCCAGCAGCCCGTGGTCAGCTGAAGCTTTCTTT. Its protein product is CASSPWSAEAFF. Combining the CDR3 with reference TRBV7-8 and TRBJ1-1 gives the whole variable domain GAGVSQSPRYKVAKRGQDVALRCDPISGHVSLFWYQQALGQGPEFLTYFQNEAQLDKSGLPSDRFFAERPEGSVSTLKIQRTQQEDSAVYLCASSPWSAEAFFGQGTRLTVV.

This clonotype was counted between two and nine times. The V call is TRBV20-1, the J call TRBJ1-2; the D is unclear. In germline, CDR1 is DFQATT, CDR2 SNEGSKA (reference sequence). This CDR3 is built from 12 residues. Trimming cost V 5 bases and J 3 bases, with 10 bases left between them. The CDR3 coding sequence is TGCAGTGCTTTAAGGGAGGACTATGGCTACACCTTC. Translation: CSALREDYGYTF.

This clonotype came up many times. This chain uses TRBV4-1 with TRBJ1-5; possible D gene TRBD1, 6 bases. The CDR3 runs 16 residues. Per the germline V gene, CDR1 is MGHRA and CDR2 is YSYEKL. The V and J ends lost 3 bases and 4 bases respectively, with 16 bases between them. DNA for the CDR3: TGCGCCAGCAGCCAGTCAGGGGTAGGCAAAAATCAGCCCCAGCATTTT. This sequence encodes CASSQSGVGKNQPQHF.

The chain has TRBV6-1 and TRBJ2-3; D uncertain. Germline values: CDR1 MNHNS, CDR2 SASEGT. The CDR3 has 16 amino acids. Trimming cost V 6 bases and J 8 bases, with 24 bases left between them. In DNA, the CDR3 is TGTGCCAGCAGCCGGGTCGCAGGTGTCACCCCTGGTACGCAGTATTTT. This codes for CASSRVAGVTPGTQYF.

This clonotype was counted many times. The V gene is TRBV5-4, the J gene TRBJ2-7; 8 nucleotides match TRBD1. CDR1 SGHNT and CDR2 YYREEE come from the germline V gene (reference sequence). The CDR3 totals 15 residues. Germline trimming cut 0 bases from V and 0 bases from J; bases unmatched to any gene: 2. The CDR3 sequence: CASSLGQGLSYEQYF. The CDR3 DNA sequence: TGTGCCAGCAGCTTGGGACAGGGGCTCTCCTACGAGCAGTACTTC. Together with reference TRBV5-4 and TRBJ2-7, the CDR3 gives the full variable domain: ETGVTQSPTHLIKTRGQQVTLRCSSQSGHNTVSWYQQALGQGPQFIFQYYREEENGRGNFPPRFSGLQFPNYSSELNVNALELDDSALYLCASSLGQGLSYEQYFGPGTRLTVT.

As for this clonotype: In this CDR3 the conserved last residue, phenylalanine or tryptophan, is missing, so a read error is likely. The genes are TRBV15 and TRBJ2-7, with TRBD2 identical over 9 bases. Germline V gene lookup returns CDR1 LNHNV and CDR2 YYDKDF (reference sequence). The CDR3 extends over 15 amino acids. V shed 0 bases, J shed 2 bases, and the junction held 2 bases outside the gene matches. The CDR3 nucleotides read TGTGCCACCAGCAGAGAACCTAGCGGGACCTACGAGCAGTACCTC. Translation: CATSREPSGTYEQYL.

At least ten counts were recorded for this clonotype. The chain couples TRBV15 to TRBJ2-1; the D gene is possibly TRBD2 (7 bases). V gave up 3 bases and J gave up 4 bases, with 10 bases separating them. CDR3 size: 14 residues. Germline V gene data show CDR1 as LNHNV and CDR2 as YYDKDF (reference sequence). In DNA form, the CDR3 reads TGTGCCACCAGCAGGGAGGGGGGGTACAATGAGCAGTTCTTC. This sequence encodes CATSREGGYNEQFF.

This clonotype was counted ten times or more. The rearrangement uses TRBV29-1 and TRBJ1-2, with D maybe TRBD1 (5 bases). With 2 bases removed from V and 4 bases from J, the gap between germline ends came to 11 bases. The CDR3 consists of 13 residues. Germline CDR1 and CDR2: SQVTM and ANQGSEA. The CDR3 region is CSVEMGGPYGYTF. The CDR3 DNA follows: TGCAGCGTTGAAATGGGGGGACCCTATGGCTACACCTTC. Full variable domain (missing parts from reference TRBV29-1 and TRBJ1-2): SAVISQKPSRDICQRGTSLTIQCQVDSQVTMMFWYRQQPGQSLTLIATANQGSEATYESGFVIDKFPISRPNLTFSTLTVSNMSPEDSSIYLCSVEMGGPYGYTFGSGTRLTVV.

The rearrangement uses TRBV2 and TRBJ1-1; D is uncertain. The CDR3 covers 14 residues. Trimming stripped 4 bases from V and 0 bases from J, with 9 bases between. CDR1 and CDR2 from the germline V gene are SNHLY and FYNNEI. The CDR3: CASSGASLNTEAFF. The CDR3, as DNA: TGTGCCAGCAGTGGGGCGAGCCTGAACACTGAAGCTTTCTTT. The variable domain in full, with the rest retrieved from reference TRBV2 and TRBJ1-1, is EPEVTQTPSHQVTQMGQEVILRCVPISNHLYFYWYRQILGQKVEFLVSFYNNEISEKSEIFDDQFSVERPDGSNFTLKIRSTKLEDSAMYFCASSGASLNTEAFFGQGTRLTVV.

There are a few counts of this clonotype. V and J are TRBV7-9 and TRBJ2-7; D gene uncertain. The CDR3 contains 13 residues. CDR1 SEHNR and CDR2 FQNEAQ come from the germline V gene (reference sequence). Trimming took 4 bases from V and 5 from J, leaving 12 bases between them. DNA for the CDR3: TGTGCCAGCAGCTCCCCTACCAGCAACGAGCAGTACTTC. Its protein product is CASSSPTSNEQYF.

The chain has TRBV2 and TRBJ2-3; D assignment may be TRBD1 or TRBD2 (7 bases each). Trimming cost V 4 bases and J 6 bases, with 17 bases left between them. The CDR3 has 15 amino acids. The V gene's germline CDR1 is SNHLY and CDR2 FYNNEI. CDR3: CASSVGGGRGDTQYF. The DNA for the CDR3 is TGTGCCAGCAGTGTGGGAGGGGGCCGAGGTGATACGCAGTATTTT.

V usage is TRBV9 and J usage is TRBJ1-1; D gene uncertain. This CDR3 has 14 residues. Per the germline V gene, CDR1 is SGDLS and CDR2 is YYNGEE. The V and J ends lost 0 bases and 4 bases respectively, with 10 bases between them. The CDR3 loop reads CASSVEGGGTEAFF. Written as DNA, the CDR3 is TGTGCCAGCAGCGTAGAGGGAGGCGGCACTGAAGCTTTCTTT.

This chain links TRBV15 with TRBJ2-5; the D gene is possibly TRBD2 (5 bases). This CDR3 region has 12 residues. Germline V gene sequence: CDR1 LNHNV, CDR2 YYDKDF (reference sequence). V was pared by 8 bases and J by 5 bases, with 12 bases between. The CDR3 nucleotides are TGTGCCACCTCGAGTGGAGGCGAGACCCAGTACTTC. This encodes CATSSGGETQYF. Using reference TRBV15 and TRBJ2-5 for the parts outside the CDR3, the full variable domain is DAMVIQNPRYQVTQFGKPVTLSCSQTLNHNVMYWYQQKSSQAPKLLFHYYDKDFNNEADTPDNFQSRRPNTSFCFLDIRSPGLGDTAMYLCATSSGGETQYFGPGTRLLVL.